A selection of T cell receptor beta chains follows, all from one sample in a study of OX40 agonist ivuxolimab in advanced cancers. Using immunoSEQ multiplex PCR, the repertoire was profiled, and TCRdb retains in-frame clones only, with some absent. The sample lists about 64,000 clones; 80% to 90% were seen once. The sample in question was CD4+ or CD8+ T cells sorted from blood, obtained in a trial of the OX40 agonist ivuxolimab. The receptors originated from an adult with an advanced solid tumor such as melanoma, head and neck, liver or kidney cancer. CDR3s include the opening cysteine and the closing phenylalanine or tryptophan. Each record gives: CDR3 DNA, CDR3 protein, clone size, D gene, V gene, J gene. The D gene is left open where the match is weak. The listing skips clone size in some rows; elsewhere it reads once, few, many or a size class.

CDR3 DNA: TGTGCCAGCACCCCTTTTGGGACAGGGGTTTACGAGCAGTACTTC
CDR3 protein: CASTPFGTGVYEQYF
clone size: NA
D gene: TRBD1
V gene: TRBV6-6
J gene: TRBJ2-7

CDR3 DNA: TGTGCCAGCAGTGAAAGGTTAGGGGTTGGGAATCAGCCCCAGCATTTT
CDR3 protein: CASSERLGVGNQPQHF
clone size: once
D gene: NA
V gene: TRBV6-1
J gene: TRBJ1-5

CDR3 DNA: TGTGCCAGCAGCCCCCAACCGGGACAGGGATTCTACGAGCAGTACTTC
CDR3 protein: CASSPQPGQGFYEQYF
clone size: NA
D gene: TRBD1
V gene: TRBV7-6
J gene: TRBJ2-7

CDR3 DNA: TGTGCCAGCACCGACGCCGGCGGGGGTACAGATACGCAGTATTTT
CDR3 protein: CASTDAGGGTDTQYF
clone size: once
D gene: TRBD2
V gene: TRBV2
J gene: TRBJ2-3

CDR3 DNA: TGTGCCTGGAGTGTCGGACTGACGAACACTGAAGCTTTCTTT
CDR3 protein: CAWSVGLTNTEAFF
clone size: NA
D gene: NA
V gene: TRBV30
J gene: TRBJ1-1

CDR3 DNA: TGCAGCGTTGGGGGAGCGGTCGCCGGGGAGCTGTTTTTT
CDR3 protein: CSVGGAVAGELFF
clone size: NA
D gene: NA
V gene: TRBV29-1
J gene: TRBJ2-2

CDR3 DNA: TGTGCCAGCTCACCCCACCCCCGACAGAGCTCCTACAATGAGCAGTTCTTC
CDR3 protein: CASSPHPRQSSYNEQFF
clone size: NA
D gene: NA
V gene: TRBV18
J gene: TRBJ2-1

CDR3 DNA: TGTGCCAGCAGCTTAATAGGGCAGGGGGGGGAGACCCAGTACTTC
CDR3 protein: CASSLIGQGGETQYF
clone size: NA
D gene: NA
V gene: TRBV7-8
J gene: TRBJ2-5

CDR3 DNA: TGTGCCAGTAGTACGTCGGGAAAACTGTTTTTT
CDR3 protein: CASSTSGKLFF
clone size: NA
D gene: NA
V gene: TRBV19
J gene: TRBJ1-4

CDR3 DNA: TGCGCCAGCGGAGACAGGGTAGACTCCTACGAGCAGTACTTC
CDR3 protein: CASGDRVDSYEQYF
clone size: NA
D gene: TRBD1
V gene: TRBV10-2
J gene: TRBJ2-7

CDR3 DNA: TGTGCCAGCAGCCCGCCGACAGGGGCGGACCACAATGAGCAGTTCTTC
CDR3 protein: CASSPPTGADHNEQFF
clone size: NA
D gene: TRBD1
V gene: TRBV13
J gene: TRBJ2-1

CDR3 DNA: TGTGCCAGCAGCAAAGATCCGGGAATCTTCACAGATACGCAGTATTTT
CDR3 protein: CASSKDPGIFTDTQYF
clone size: NA
D gene: NA
V gene: TRBV7-9
J gene: TRBJ2-3

CDR3 DNA: TGTGGAAGCCCAGGGAGTGAAAAACTGTTTTTT
CDR3 protein: CGSPGSEKLFF
clone size: NA
D gene: NA
V gene: TRBV19
J gene: TRBJ1-4

CDR3 DNA: TGTGCCAGTAGCCCCAGCGGCAATCAGCCCCAGCATTTT
CDR3 protein: CASSPSGNQPQHF
clone size: NA
D gene: NA
V gene: TRBV19
J gene: TRBJ1-5

CDR3 DNA: TGTGCCATCAGTGAGTCTGTCAGGGGACCTAATGAAAAACTGTTTTTT
CDR3 protein: CAISESVRGPNEKLFF
clone size: once
D gene: NA
V gene: TRBV10-3
J gene: TRBJ1-4

CDR3 DNA: TGTGCCAGCAGCTTAGTTCCAGCAGGGTTTGGAAACACCATATATTTT
CDR3 protein: CASSLVPAGFGNTIYF
clone size: NA
D gene: NA
V gene: TRBV7-9
J gene: TRBJ1-3

CDR3 DNA: TGTGCCAGCACCAAGGCAGGGAATGAAAAACTGTTTTTT
CDR3 protein: CASTKAGNEKLFF
clone size: NA
D gene: NA
V gene: TRBV5-4
J gene: TRBJ1-4

CDR3 DNA: TGCGCCAGCAGCTTGGAGACTAGCGGGAGTCCCTACTACGAGCAGTACTTC
CDR3 protein: CASSLETSGSPYYEQYF
clone size: NA
D gene: TRBD2
V gene: TRBV5-1
J gene: TRBJ2-7

CDR3 DNA: TGTGCCAGCAGTTTATCGGGGGGTACTGGAACCACTGAAGCTTTCTTT
CDR3 protein: CASSLSGGTGTTEAFF
clone size: NA
D gene: NA
V gene: TRBV27
J gene: TRBJ1-1

CDR3 DNA: TGTGCCAGCAGCCCAGGGACAGGGCCCTACGAGCAGTACTTC
CDR3 protein: CASSPGTGPYEQYF
clone size: NA
D gene: TRBD1
V gene: TRBV7-8
J gene: TRBJ2-7

CDR3 DNA: TGCAGCGTTACCTACGGGGGGAACACTGAAGCTTTCTTT
CDR3 protein: CSVTYGGNTEAFF
clone size: NA
D gene: NA
V gene: TRBV29-1
J gene: TRBJ1-1

CDR3 DNA: TGTGCCAGCAGCGCCCCTAGCGGAAACTACGAGCAGTACTTC
CDR3 protein: CASSAPSGNYEQYF
clone size: NA
D gene: TRBD2
V gene: TRBV9
J gene: TRBJ2-7

CDR3 DNA: TGTGCCAGCAGTCCCATTACAGGGCTTGGAACCGGGGAGCTGTTTTTT
CDR3 protein: CASSPITGLGTGELFF
clone size: NA
D gene: NA
V gene: TRBV27
J gene: TRBJ2-2

CDR3 DNA: TGTGCCAGCAGTGAATGGGGCACTGAAGCTTTCTTT
CDR3 protein: CASSEWGTEAFF
clone size: NA
D gene: NA
V gene: TRBV2
J gene: TRBJ1-1

CDR3 DNA: TGTGCCAGCAGTTCTAGGAGCCTGAACACTGAAGCTTTCTTT
CDR3 protein: CASSSRSLNTEAFF
clone size: NA
D gene: NA
V gene: TRBV27
J gene: TRBJ1-1

CDR3 DNA: TGTGCCAGCAGCCCTTTACCGGGCGCTGAAGCTTTCTTT
CDR3 protein: CASSPLPGAEAFF
clone size: NA
D gene: NA
V gene: TRBV5-4
J gene: TRBJ1-1

CDR3 DNA: TGTGCCAGCAGCATAGCGGGAGGGCAACGGGAGCAGTTCTTC
CDR3 protein: CASSIAGGQREQFF
clone size: NA
D gene: TRBD2
V gene: TRBV27
J gene: TRBJ2-1

CDR3 DNA: TGTGCCAGTAGTGAGGGACAGGGGGATACCTACGAGCAGTACTTC
CDR3 protein: CASSEGQGDTYEQYF
clone size: NA
D gene: TRBD1
V gene: TRBV19
J gene: TRBJ2-7

CDR3 DNA: TGTGCCAGCAGTCCGGAGACAGGGAGTGAGAATCAGCCCCAGCATTTT
CDR3 protein: CASSPETGSENQPQHF
clone size: once
D gene: TRBD1
V gene: TRBV28
J gene: TRBJ1-5

CDR3 DNA: TGTGCCTGGAGTGTAGGGGTAAGCACTGAAGCTTTCTTT
CDR3 protein: CAWSVGVSTEAFF
clone size: medium-sized
D gene: NA
V gene: TRBV30
J gene: TRBJ1-1

CDR3 DNA: TGTGCCAGCTTGGGCAGCTCCTACAATGAGCAGTTCTTC
CDR3 protein: CASLGSSYNEQFF
clone size: NA
D gene: NA
V gene: TRBV2
J gene: TRBJ2-1

CDR3 DNA: TGTGCCAGTAGTATGGGGCAGTACAATGAGCAGTTCTTC
CDR3 protein: CASSMGQYNEQFF
clone size: NA
D gene: NA
V gene: TRBV19
J gene: TRBJ2-1

CDR3 DNA: TGCGCCAGCAGCCAGGGGTGGGACATGAACACTGAAGCTTTCTTT
CDR3 protein: CASSQGWDMNTEAFF
clone size: NA
D gene: NA
V gene: TRBV4-1
J gene: TRBJ1-1

CDR3 DNA: TGCGCCAGCAGCATTACAGGGGGCGGGTCACCCCTCCACTTT
CDR3 protein: CASSITGGGSPLHF
clone size: few
D gene: TRBD1
V gene: TRBV5-1
J gene: TRBJ1-6

CDR3 DNA: TGCGCCAGCAGCCAAGATTCCGCGCTCTCCTACGAGCAGTACTTC
CDR3 protein: CASSQDSALSYEQYF
clone size: NA
D gene: NA
V gene: TRBV4-1
J gene: TRBJ2-7

CDR3 DNA: TGTGCCAGTAGCCTCACAGGGCCTAACTATGGCTACACCTTC
CDR3 protein: CASSLTGPNYGYTF
clone size: once
D gene: NA
V gene: TRBV19
J gene: TRBJ1-2

CDR3 DNA: TGTGCCAGCAGTTGGGGGGGGGTAGCGGGAGCGCCCTACGAGCAGTACTTC
CDR3 protein: CASSWGGVAGAPYEQYF
clone size: NA
D gene: TRBD2
V gene: TRBV27
J gene: TRBJ2-7

CDR3 DNA: TGTGCCAGCAGCGTTGGGCTAGCGGACCTACAAGAGACCCAGTACTTC
CDR3 protein: CASSVGLADLQETQYF
clone size: NA
D gene: TRBD2
V gene: TRBV9
J gene: TRBJ2-5

CDR3 DNA: TGTGCCAGCAGTCGTAGCGGGGGGGCTGAGGAGTTCTTC
CDR3 protein: CASSRSGGAEEFF
clone size: NA
D gene: TRBD2
V gene: TRBV9
J gene: TRBJ2-1

CDR3 DNA: TGTGCCAGCAGTCCCAGGACCGCTCCCTACGAGCAGTACTTC
CDR3 protein: CASSPRTAPYEQYF
clone size: once
D gene: NA
V gene: TRBV28
J gene: TRBJ2-7

CDR3 DNA: TGTGCCACCCAGCAGCTTAGCGGGAGCGGCGAGACCCAGTACTTC
CDR3 protein: CATQQLSGSGETQYF
clone size: NA
D gene: TRBD2
V gene: TRBV27
J gene: TRBJ2-5

CDR3 DNA: TGTGCCAGTAGTACAGCGGGGCCATTCAATGAGCAGTTCTTC
CDR3 protein: CASSTAGPFNEQFF
clone size: NA
D gene: TRBD2
V gene: TRBV19
J gene: TRBJ2-1

CDR3 DNA: TGCGCCAGCAGGGGGACTGGAGACTACGAGCAGTACTTC
CDR3 protein: CASRGTGDYEQYF
clone size: NA
D gene: NA
V gene: TRBV10-2
J gene: TRBJ2-7